This TCR beta chain derives from a study of blood T cells in healthy people across ages. Alongside a J-beta primer mix, a sample-barcoded 5' primer served in a second PCR lasting roughly 7 to 11 cycles. Via MiXCR, TCRdb re-called the 5' RACE reads, giving one row per CDR3 protein. Of 750,000 to 950,000 distinct CDR3 sequences listed, about 29% are singletons. The CDR3 spans 16 residues. The germline gives CDR1 SGHTA, CDR2 FQGNSA. V was clipped by 4 bases and J by 4 bases, with 18 bases between them. The same sample was also used in a study of T cells of mothers and their children. That work contributes: Mother-child pairs who were related displayed a slightly higher overlap than unrelated pairs, a difference that was non-significant.

The chain couples TRBV7-2 to TRBJ2-3, with D perhaps matching TRBD1 or TRBD2 (5 bases each). Specimen: blood. This TCR came from a woman aged 35 to 49 in good health. CDR3 sequence reads: CASSSGAGGGADTQYF. The CDR3 DNA follows: TGTGCCAGCAGCTCCGGGGCCGGTGGGGGTGCAGATACGCAGTATTTT.